This entry lists 28 T cell receptor beta chains sequenced from one sample in a study of cytomegalovirus exposure and HLA in healthy donors. Researchers ran the PCR with 60 Vbeta and 13 Jbeta primers. The table came from immunoSEQ multiplex PCR; TCRdb's copy has only in-frame clones and leaves some out. The table shows about 200,000 clones, with approximately 85% occurring only once. The sample comprised PBMCs. Receptor source: a woman between 40 and 50 years old in good health and CMV-seronegative.

The chain recombines TRBV19 with TRBJ2-1, with D tentatively TRBD1 (6 bases). Germline loops: CDR1 LNHDA, CDR2 SQIVND (reference sequence). Trimming pared 5 bases from V and 4 bases from J, leaving 15 bases between. The CDR3 consists of 15 residues. In DNA, the CDR3 is TGTGCCAGTAGTCCCTGGGACACATTATACAATGAGCAGTTCTTC. Encoded protein: CASSPWDTLYNEQFF.

CDR3 nucleotide sequence: TGTGCCAGCTCCCCGGGGGGCGCGGGAGGAAACACCATATATTTT. Translating it yields CASSPGGAGGNTIYF. The chain couples TRBV28 to TRBJ1-3; the D gene is possibly TRBD1 (6 bases). The ends were cut back, 8 bases at V and 4 bases at J, with 18 bases in the middle. The germline V gene encodes CDR1 MDHEN and CDR2 SYDVKM. The length of the CDR3 is 15 residues. Based on the CDR3 plus reference TRBV28 and TRBJ1-3, the full variable domain is DVKVTQSSRYLVKRTGEKVFLECVQDMDHENMFWYRQDPGLGLRLIYFSYDVKMKEKGDIPEGYSVSREKKERFSLILESASTNQTSMYLCASSPGGAGGNTIYFGEGSWLTVV.

The chain couples TRBV27 to TRBJ2-2, with unresolved D. Trimming shortened V by 2 bases and J by 6 bases, and 7 bases separated the two germline ends. CDR1 and CDR2 from the germline V gene are MNHEY and SMNVEV (reference sequence). The CDR3 sequence is 13 residues long. CDR3 nucleotides: TGTGCCAGCAGTTTAACGAGCTCCGGGGAGCTGTTTTTT. Translated, it gives CASSLTSSGELFF.

This clone appeared a single time. The chain couples TRBV1 to TRBJ2-5; no check of the table's D call, TRBD1, against the DNA was made. TRBV1 is described as a pseudogene. The CDR3 is made up of 18 amino acids. The CDR3 bases are TGCACCAGCAGCCAAGTTTCCCCGTGGAGCCACAGGGAAGAGACCCAGTACTTC. It translates to CTSSQVSPWSHREETQYF.

The chain has TRBV25-1 and TRBJ1-2; D gene ambiguous. V lost 1 base and J lost 2, with 8 bases in between. The germline V gene encodes CDR1 MGHDK and CDR2 SYGVNS. The CDR3 runs to 14 residues. The CDR3 loop is CASSEFGRNYGYTF. CDR3 nucleotide sequence: TGTGCCAGCAGTGAATTTGGGAGGAACTATGGCTACACCTTC.

The CDR3 region has the DNA TGTGCCAGCAGCCCCATCCCGACAGGGGAGGAGACCCAGTACTTC. Its protein is CASSPIPTGEETQYF. The rearrangement joins TRBV7-9 to TRBJ2-5, with TRBD1 matching 8 bases. In germline, CDR1 is SEHNR, CDR2 FQNEAQ (reference sequence). The CDR3 totals 15 residues. J was trimmed by 5 bases and V by 5 bases; bases with no gene match: 10.

The chain joins TRBV7-9 to TRBJ1-3; D might be TRBD1 (6 bases). CDR3 length equals 14 residues. CDR1 is SEHNR and CDR2 is FQNEAQ in the germline V gene (reference sequence). The CDR3 DNA follows: TGTTCCCTCGATATCAGGGGACCTGGAAACACCATATATTTT. The encoded protein is CSLDIRGPGNTIYF. Full variable domain (missing parts from reference TRBV7-9 and TRBJ1-3): DTGVSQNPRHKITKRGQNVTFRCDPISEHNRLYWYRQTLGQGPEFLTYFQNEAQLEKSRLLSDRFSAERPKGSFSTLEIQRTEQGDSAMYLCSLDIRGPGNTIYFGEGSWLTVV.

The J gene is TRBJ1-1, the V gene TRBV11-2; TRBD1 matches at 7 bases. With V trimmed by 5 bases and J by 3 bases, 6 bases remained unmatched. The CDR3 loop spans 14 amino acids. Germline lookup yields CDR1 SGHAT and CDR2 FQNNGV. In nucleotides, the CDR3 is TGTGCCAGCAGCACCAGAGACAGGGACACTGAAGCTTTCTTT. Its protein is CASSTRDRDTEAFF. The whole variable domain, remainder taken from reference TRBV11-2 and TRBJ1-1, is EAGVAQSPRYKIIEKRQSVAFWCNPISGHATLYWYQQILGQGPKLLIQFQNNGVVDDSQLPKDRFSAERLKGVDSTLKIQPAKLEDSAVYLCASSTRDRDTEAFFGQGTRLTVV.

The chain couples TRBV6-1 to TRBJ1-2; no clear D. The CDR3 consists of 19 residues. V was trimmed by 0 bases and J by 7 bases, leaving 27 bases between them. Per germline, CDR1 MNHNS and CDR2 SASEGT. In DNA form, the CDR3 reads TGTGCCAGCAGTGAAGCGCTCCCGACAAGTCTTGTCCCTACTCTTGGCTACACCTTC. Residues: CASSEALPTSLVPTLGYTF.

This clone was found a few times. The chain employs TRBV27 and TRBJ2-1; 11 bases are shared with TRBD1. J was trimmed by 8 bases and V by 8 bases; bases with no gene match: 5. CDR1 and CDR2 from the germline V gene are MNHEY and SMNVEV (reference sequence). The CDR3 is made up of 13 amino acids. CDR3 nucleotides: TGTGCCAGCGGAAGGACAGGGGGCGATGAGCAGTTCTTC. Translated, it gives CASGRTGGDEQFF.

The genes are TRBV11-2 and TRBJ1-2; a possible D gene is TRBD1 (6 bases). The germline CDR1 and CDR2 sequences are SGHAT and FQNNGV. CDR3 size: 14 residues. Trimming cost V 4 bases and J 4 bases, with 13 bases left between them. CDR3 nucleotides: TGTGCCAGCAGCTCCCCATTGACAGGCTATGGCTACACCTTC. Amino acids: CASSSPLTGYGYTF.

V gene TRBV27 combines with J gene TRBJ1-3; D is perhaps TRBD1 (5 bases). Germline V lookup: CDR1 MNHEY, CDR2 SMNVEV (reference sequence). The length of the CDR3 is 13 residues. V was pared by 6 bases and J by 6 bases, with 12 bases between. The CDR3 DNA reads TGTGCCAGCAGAGCCACAGGCGTAAACACCATATATTTT. Protein sequence: CASRATGVNTIYF.

The rearrangement uses TRBV27 and TRBJ2-7; a possible D gene is TRBD1 (6 bases). Deletions cut 0 bases from V and 2 bases from J, with 11 bases between. The CDR3 extends over 15 amino acids. In germline, CDR1 is MNHEY, CDR2 SMNVEV (reference sequence). The CDR3 loop is CASSLSVRTAYEQYF. In DNA, the CDR3 is TGTGCCAGCAGTTTATCGGTTAGGACAGCCTACGAGCAGTACTTC.

V is TRBV29-1 and J is TRBJ2-2; D gene ambiguous. Between the trimmed V and J ends, which lost 6 bases and 0 bases, there was a span of 5 bases. From germline, CDR1 is SQVTM and CDR2 ANQGSEA. This CDR3 is 12 amino acids long. The CDR3 spells CSVAPNTGELFF. The CDR3 DNA reads as TGCAGCGTCGCGCCGAACACCGGGGAGCTGTTTTTT.

The chain is built from TRBV6-1 and TRBJ1-2, with a weak D call TRBD1 (5 bases). The germline gives CDR1 MNHNS, CDR2 SASEGT. Deletions cut 6 bases from V and 4 bases from J, with 12 bases between. The CDR3 runs to 13 residues. CDR3 nucleotide sequence: TGTGCCAGCAGCGAACAGGTCCGCTATGGCTACACCTTC. This sequence encodes CASSEQVRYGYTF.

This chain links TRBV20-1 with TRBJ2-7; D remains unclear. V lost 4 bases and J lost 7, with 11 bases in between. Germline V gene data show CDR1 as DFQATT and CDR2 as SNEGSKA (reference sequence). The CDR3 contains 11 residues. CDR3 DNA: TGCAGTGCTACCACCTCGGTGGAGCAGTACTTC. Translated, it gives CSATTSVEQYF.

The chain carries TRBV30 and TRBJ2-7; D perhaps matches TRBD2 (6 bases). This CDR3 spans 14 amino acids. The V and J ends lost 2 bases and 3 bases respectively, with 14 bases between them. Germline-derived CDR1 and CDR2 are GTSNPN and SVGIG (reference sequence). CDR3 protein: CAWSQEGGNYEQYF. The CDR3 DNA is TGTGCCTGGAGTCAAGAGGGAGGCAACTACGAGCAGTACTTC.

The rearrangement uses TRBV5-1 and TRBJ2-7; the match to TRBD1 covers 7 bases. CDR3 length: 14 residues. CDR1 and CDR2 (germline): SGHRS, YFSETQ. Trimming cost V 3 bases and J 0 bases; bases outside gene matches: 3. In DNA form, the CDR3 reads TGCGCCAGCAGCTCGACAGGGAGCTCCTACGAGCAGTACTTC. The encoded protein is CASSSTGSSYEQYF.

The chain is built from TRBV2 and TRBJ2-1; D is ambiguous. V lost 7 bases, J lost 4 bases, and 11 bases lay in between. This CDR3 comprises 13 residues. Per the germline V gene, CDR1 is SNHLY and CDR2 is FYNNEI. CDR3 amino acids: CASTPWPYNEQFF. DNA for the CDR3: TGTGCCAGCACCCCCTGGCCTTACAATGAGCAGTTCTTC.

The rearrangement joins TRBV27 to TRBJ1-2; D may be TRBD1 (5 bases). The germline CDR1 and CDR2 sequences are MNHEY and SMNVEV (reference sequence). Between the trimmed V and J ends, which lost 2 bases and 2 bases, there was a span of 9 bases. The CDR3 loop spans 14 amino acids. CDR3 in DNA: TGTGCCAGCAGTTTAAGCCAGGGAAACTATGGCTACACCTTC. Protein product: CASSLSQGNYGYTF.

J is TRBJ1-4 and V is TRBV7-9, with TRBD1 identical over 7 bases. V was clipped by 5 bases and J by 8 bases; unmatched bases: 14. CDR1 and CDR2 from the germline V gene are SEHNR and FQNEAQ (reference sequence). The CDR3 length is 16 residues. The CDR3 is CASSTNTGAGYEKLFF. DNA of the CDR3: TGTGCCAGCAGCACCAACACAGGGGCCGGTTACGAAAAACTGTTTTTT.

The V gene is TRBV6-5, the J gene TRBJ1-4; D call uncertain. Looked up from germline, CDR1 is MNHEY and CDR2 is SVGAGI. This CDR3 is built from 14 residues. Between the trimmed V and J ends, which lost 2 bases and 3 bases, there was a span of 7 bases. Here the CDR3 reads CASSYGQANEKLFF. As DNA, the CDR3 is TGTGCCAGCAGTTACGGCCAAGCTAATGAAAAACTGTTTTTT.

V and J are TRBV6-6 and TRBJ1-2; TRBD1 matches at 7 bases. V lost 5 bases and J lost 4; bases outside the gene matches: 4. Looked up from germline, CDR1 is MNHNY and CDR2 is SVGAGI (reference sequence). The CDR3 covers 13 residues. The CDR3 nucleotides read TGTGCCAGCAGTGACAGGGTTTTCTATGGCTACACCTTC. Residues: CASSDRVFYGYTF.

The rearrangement uses TRBV4-1 and TRBJ1-4, with 11 bases matching TRBD1. Trimming cost V 5 bases and J 7 bases; bases outside gene matches: 6. Germline CDR1 reads MGHRA; CDR2 reads YSYEKL. This CDR3 has 15 residues. The CDR3 sequence: CASSGVGTGGEKLFF. In DNA form, the CDR3 reads TGCGCCAGCAGCGGAGTGGGGACAGGGGGTGAAAAACTGTTTTTT.

The gene calls are TRBV9 and TRBJ1-3, with 10 bases aligning to TRBD1. The CDR3 sequence is 14 residues long. Germline CDR1 reads SGDLS; CDR2 reads YYNGEE. With V trimmed by 0 bases and J by 10 bases, 4 bases remained unmatched. In DNA, the CDR3 is TGTGCCAGCAGCGTAGAAGGACAGGGGGAGACCATATATTTT. It specifies CASSVEGQGETIYF. Variable domain in full (rest from reference TRBV9 and TRBJ1-3): DSGVTQTPKHLITATGQRVTLRCSPRSGDLSVYWYQQSLDQGLQFLIQYYNGEERAKGNILERFSAQQFPDLHSELNLSSLELGDSALYFCASSVEGQGETIYFGEGSWLTVV.

This chain links TRBV6-6 with TRBJ2-5, with 10 bases fitting TRBD2. CDR3 size: 16 residues. Germline values: CDR1 MNHNY, CDR2 SVGAGI (reference sequence). The junction had 1 base not matched to a gene; V was cut back by 0 bases and J by 0 bases. CDR3 in DNA: TGTGCCAGCAGTTACTCGACTAGCGGGTACCAAGAGACCCAGTACTTC. Residues: CASSYSTSGYQETQYF.

The chain couples TRBV27 to TRBJ2-5; the D gene is possibly TRBD2 (6 bases). The CDR3 loop spans 14 amino acids. Looked up from germline, CDR1 is MNHEY and CDR2 is SMNVEV (reference sequence). The ends were cut back, 2 bases at V and 5 bases at J, with 12 bases in the middle. CDR3 sequence reads: CASSLQGLWETQYF. CDR3 nucleotides: TGTGCCAGCAGTTTACAGGGACTGTGGGAGACCCAGTACTTC.

This chain uses TRBV18 with TRBJ1-5; the D gene is possibly TRBD1 (6 bases). This CDR3 is built from 13 residues. Germline V gene lookup returns CDR1 KGHSH and CDR2 LQKENI. V gave up 3 bases and J gave up 5 bases, with 8 bases separating them. CDR3 protein: CASSPDRYQPQHF. CDR3 DNA: TGTGCCAGCTCACCCGACAGGTATCAGCCCCAGCATTTT.